What follows is one TCR beta chain and its context. Antigen specificity is unknown. Germline V gives CDR1 MNHEY, CDR2 SVGAGI. V was clipped by 6 bases and J by 7 bases, with 12 bases between them. CDR3 length equals 12 residues. This sample was taken from a study of T cell responses to AZD1222 COVID-19 vaccine. The overall study: Samples with a second dose at about 4 or about 12 weeks were pooled together.

Study-wide findings and caveats: At 160-218 and 743-854, vaccine-associated CD4 TCRs were dominant, and they spanned spike. The study reported that nearly half of spike-specific TCRs target unmutated variant regions. The donor cohort was predominantly white British with a female majority, and clonal diversity may have been underestimated.

Data came from immunoSEQ multiplex PCR; TCRdb stores just in-frame clones and leaves some out. The sample includes 100,000 to 150,000 clones, 70% to 90% seen only once; the top ten take about 1.4%. The sample here was peripheral blood, taken on day 0 of AZD1222 vaccination. This chain joins TRBV6-5 and TRBJ1-1, with D unclear. This receptor was taken from an adult in good health. The CDR3, as DNA: TGTGCCAGCAGCCGAGGAGAGATTGAAGCTTTCTTT. Translated: CASSRGEIEAFF.